Following are 18 T cell receptor beta chains from one sample sequenced in a study of response to subunit inactivated influenza vaccine. In TCRdb, the RT-PCR reads were re-called with MiXCR into one record per CDR3 protein. The sample contains 650,000 to 850,000 distinct CDR3 sequences, approximately 14% of which appear only once. The material was PBMCs from blood, obtained 14 to 15 days before vaccination. Receptors originate from a man in his forties or fifties who received an inactivated influenza vaccine.

This clonotype came up many times. The J gene is TRBJ1-1, the V gene TRBV6-5; no reliable D call. The CDR3 sequence is 15 residues long. Between the trimmed V and J ends, which lost 0 bases and 4 bases, there was a span of 12 bases. Germline V gene data show CDR1 as MNHEY and CDR2 as SVGAGI. For the CDR3, the DNA is TGTGCCAGCAGTTACTCAACACAGCCCGCCACTGAAGCTTTCTTT. It encodes CASSYSTQPATEAFF.

This clonotype was observed many times. The chain has TRBV7-8 and TRBJ1-4, with D hard to call. The CDR3 is 14 residues long. CDR1 is SGHVS and CDR2 is FQNEAQ in the germline V gene. V lost 5 bases and J lost 0, with 7 bases in between. The CDR3 DNA reads as TGTGCCAGCAGCGAAGAAGCAACTAATGAAAAACTGTTTTTT. As protein: CASSEEATNEKLFF.

This clonotype was seen only a few times. This chain links TRBV7-6 with TRBJ2-3; tentatively, D is TRBD1 or TRBD2 (5 bases each). The V gene's germline CDR1 is SGHVS and CDR2 FNYEAQ. V was trimmed by 1 base and J by 2 bases, leaving 13 bases between them. The CDR3 is 16 amino acids. This CDR3 reads CASSLEAGALTDTQYF. As DNA, the CDR3 is TGTGCCAGCAGCTTAGAGGCCGGGGCCCTCACAGATACGCAGTATTTT. Full variable domain (rest looked up from reference TRBV7-6 and TRBJ2-3): GAGVSQSPRYKVTKRGQDVALRCDPISGHVSLYWYRQALGQGPEFLTYFNYEAQQDKSGLPNDRFSAERPEGSISTLTIQRTEQRDSAMYRCASSLEAGALTDTQYFGPGTRLTVL.

The table lists this clonotype with many counts. This chain connects TRBV29-1 to TRBJ2-1; the match to TRBD2 covers 11 bases. The CDR3 runs to 11 residues. CDR1 is SQVTM, CDR2 ANQGSEA, per germline. V lost 1 base to trimming and J lost 15 bases; unmatched junction nucleotides: 2. CDR3 bases: TGCAGCGTTGAAGGACTAGCGGGAAGGTTCTTC. Protein: CSVEGLAGRFF.

The chain combines TRBV29-1 with TRBJ2-7; D is uncertain. Trimming stripped 7 bases from V and 0 bases from J, with 19 bases between. Germline assignment: CDR1 SQVTM and CDR2 ANQGSEA. The CDR3 spans 15 residues. The CDR3 spells CSAVRIVPPSYEQYF. The DNA for the CDR3 is TGCAGCGCCGTGAGGATTGTCCCACCCTCCTACGAGCAGTACTTC.

This clonotype was counted a few times. The CDR3 carries no conserved terminal phenylalanine or tryptophan, so it likely arises from a read error. Because the CDR3's place on the DNA is in doubt, the DNA is left out and the CDR3 is given as listed by TCRdb. The rearrangement links TRBV14 to TRBJ1-1. The CDR3 is 9 amino acids long, termini counted. From germline, CDR1 is SGHDN and CDR2 FVKESK. The CDR3 loop reads CASSPDCGT.

This chain joins TRBV20-1 and TRBJ2-5; D is unclear. Germline-derived CDR1 and CDR2 are DFQATT and SNEGSKA (reference sequence). The CDR3 is 11 residues long. This CDR3 is CRGSNQETQYF. The CDR3 DNA reads as TGCAGAGGAAGCAACCAAGAGACCCAGTACTTC.

This clonotype was recorded a few times. CDR3 residues: CSAGTYSPLHF. The CDR3 DNA reads TGCAGTGCTGGGACCTATTCACCCCTCCACTTT. The chain employs TRBV20-1 and TRBJ1-6; perhaps TRBD1 as D (5 bases). Trimming removed 5 bases at V and 8 bases at J, with 7 bases between. Looked up from germline, CDR1 is DFQATT and CDR2 is SNEGSKA (reference sequence). The CDR3 length is 11 residues.

The rearrangement uses TRBV11-2 and TRBJ1-1, with D unclear. CDR1 and CDR2 (germline): SGHAT, FQNNGV. V gave up 0 bases and J gave up 1 base, with 9 bases separating them. CDR3 length equals 15 residues. CDR3 loop: CASSLEGLRNTEAFF. DNA for the CDR3: TGTGCCAGCAGCTTAGAGGGTTTGAGGAACACTGAAGCTTTCTTT.

This clonotype was counted a few times. J is TRBJ2-2 and V is TRBV29-1; D is unclear. V gave up 5 bases and J gave up 0 bases, with 10 bases separating them. The germline V gene has CDR1 SQVTM and CDR2 ANQGSEA. This CDR3 region has 14 residues. CDR3 sequence reads: CSVSFSPNTGELFF. The CDR3 nucleotides are TGCAGCGTTTCCTTTAGCCCGAACACCGGGGAGCTGTTTTTT.

This clonotype was observed many times. The V call is TRBV7-9, the J call TRBJ2-1; possible D gene TRBD2, 6 bases. Looked up from germline, CDR1 is SEHNR and CDR2 is FQNEAQ (reference sequence). V gave up 6 bases and J gave up 0 bases, with 12 bases separating them. The CDR3 is 15 residues long. The DNA for the CDR3 is TGTGCCAGCAGTTATTCTAGCGTCTCCTACAATGAGCAGTTCTTC. Translation: CASSYSSVSYNEQFF.

This clonotype was detected only a few times. The chain links TRBV6-2 or TRBV6-3 to TRBJ2-2, with a weak D call TRBD2 (5 bases). There are 15 residues in the CDR3. Per the germline V gene, CDR1 is MNHEY and CDR2 is SVGEGT. Trimming took off 1 base at V and 5 bases at J, with 11 bases between the two ends. CDR3 nucleotide sequence: TGTGCCAGCAGTTACTTCCGGGGAAGGACCGGGGAGCTGTTTTTT. Translating it yields CASSYFRGRTGELFF.

This clonotype has a count of ten or more. The chain has TRBV3-1 and TRBJ2-4, with a weak D call TRBD1 (6 bases). CDR3 length: 12 amino acids. Per germline, CDR1 LGHDT and CDR2 YNNKEL (reference sequence). V lost 3 bases and J lost 6, with 6 bases in between. CDR3 region: CASSQDRNIQYF. As DNA, the CDR3 is TGTGCCAGCAGCCAGGACAGAAACATTCAGTACTTC.

There are many counts of this clonotype. The chain is built from TRBV5-1 and TRBJ2-1, with TRBD1 identical over 7 bases. In germline, CDR1 is SGHRS, CDR2 YFSETQ. This CDR3 has 15 amino acids. V trimming: 2 bases; J trimming: 6 bases; junction bases outside the gene matches: 8. For the CDR3, the DNA is TGCGCCAGCAGCTTCCAGGGGGTGGACTTCAATGAGCAGTTCTTC. This codes for CASSFQGVDFNEQFF. Looking up the rest from reference TRBV5-1 and TRBJ2-1 gives the full variable domain: KAGVTQTPRYLIKTRGQQVTLSCSPISGHRSVSWYQQTPGQGLQFLFEYFSETQRNKGNFPGRFSGRQFSNSRSEMNVSTLELGDSALYLCASSFQGVDFNEQFFGPGTRLTVL.

Regarding this clonotype: Likely a read error: the CDR3 ends without its conserved phenylalanine or tryptophan. The limits of the CDR3 on the DNA are not certain, so only TCRdb's listed CDR3 is given. The J gene is TRBJ1-1, the V gene TRBV6-2 or TRBV6-3. Germline lookup yields CDR1 MNHEY and CDR2 SVGEGT. The CDR3 has 10 amino acids, counting both end residues. The CDR3 loop is CASSSGSRAI.

The gene calls are TRBV11-2 and TRBJ2-2; 14 nucleotides match TRBD2. Germline CDR1 SGHAT, CDR2 FQNNGV. The CDR3 is 18 residues long. V lost 2 bases and J lost 4; bases outside the gene matches: 6. CDR3 loop: CASSLTATSGGATGELFF. In DNA, the CDR3 is TGTGCCAGCAGCTTAACCGCGACTAGCGGGGGGGCCACCGGGGAGCTGTTTTTT.

This clonotype was seen a handful of times. The V call is TRBV15, the J call TRBJ2-1, with 7 bases that match TRBD2. V was clipped by 3 bases and J by 9 bases; unmatched bases: 14. The CDR3 is 16 residues long. Looked up from germline, CDR1 is LNHNV and CDR2 is YYDKDF (reference sequence). CDR3 coding DNA: TGTGCCACCAGCAGGGCCGGTGGCGGGAGTGCGCCTGAGCAGTTCTTC. It specifies CATSRAGGGSAPEQFF.

The chain uses TRBV12-3 or TRBV12-4 and TRBJ1-2, with D tentatively TRBD1 (6 bases). The CDR3 extends over 14 amino acids. Trimming cost V 3 bases and J 4 bases, with 12 bases left between them. The CDR3 loop is CASSFGGLGYGYTF. CDR3 nucleotide sequence: TGTGCCAGCAGTTTCGGGGGGCTGGGCTATGGCTACACCTTC.